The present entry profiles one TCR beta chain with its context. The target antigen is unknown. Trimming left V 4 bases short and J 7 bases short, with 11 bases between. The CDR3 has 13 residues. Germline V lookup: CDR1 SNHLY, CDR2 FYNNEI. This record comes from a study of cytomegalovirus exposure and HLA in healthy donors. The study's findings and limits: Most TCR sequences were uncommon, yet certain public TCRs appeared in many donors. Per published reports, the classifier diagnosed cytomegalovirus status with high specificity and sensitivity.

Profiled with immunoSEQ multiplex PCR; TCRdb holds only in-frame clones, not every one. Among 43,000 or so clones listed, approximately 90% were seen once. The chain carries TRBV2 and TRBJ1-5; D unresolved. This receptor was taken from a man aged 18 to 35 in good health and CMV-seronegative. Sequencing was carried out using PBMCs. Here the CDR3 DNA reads TGTGCCAGCAGTGTGGGGAGTTTCCAGCCCCAGCATTTT. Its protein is CASSVGSFQPQHF.